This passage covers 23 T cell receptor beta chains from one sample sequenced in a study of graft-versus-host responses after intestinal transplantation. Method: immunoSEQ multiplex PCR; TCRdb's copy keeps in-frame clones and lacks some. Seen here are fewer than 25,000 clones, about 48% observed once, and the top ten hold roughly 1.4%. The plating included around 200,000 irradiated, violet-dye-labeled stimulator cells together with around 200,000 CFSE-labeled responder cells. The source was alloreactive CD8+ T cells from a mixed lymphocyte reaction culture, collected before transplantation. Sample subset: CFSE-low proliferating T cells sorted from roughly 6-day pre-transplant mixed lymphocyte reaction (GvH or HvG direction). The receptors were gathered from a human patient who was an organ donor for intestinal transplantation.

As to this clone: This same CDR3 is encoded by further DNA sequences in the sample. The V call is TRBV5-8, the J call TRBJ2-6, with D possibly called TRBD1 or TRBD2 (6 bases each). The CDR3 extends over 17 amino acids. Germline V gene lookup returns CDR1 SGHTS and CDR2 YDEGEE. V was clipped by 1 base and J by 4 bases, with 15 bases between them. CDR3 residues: CASSLWGAKGGANVLTF. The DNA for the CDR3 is TGTGCCAGCAGCTTGTGGGGGGCTAAGGGCGGGGCCAACGTCCTGACTTTC.

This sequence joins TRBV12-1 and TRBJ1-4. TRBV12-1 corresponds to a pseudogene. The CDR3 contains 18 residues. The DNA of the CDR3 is TGTGCCAGCAGTTCCGGGACCCTACTAAAGAAAAGAAATGAAAAACTGTTTTTT. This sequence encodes CASSSGTLLKKRNEKLFF.

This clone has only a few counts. This CDR3 reads CSAREENEQFF. The CDR3, as DNA: TGCAGTGCTAGAGAAGAAAATGAGCAGTTCTTC. The V call is TRBV20-1, the J call TRBJ2-1; D remains ambiguous. The germline V gene has CDR1 DFQATT and CDR2 SNEGSKA (reference sequence). The V end was cut by 0 bases, the J end by 7 bases, with 4 bases between. This CDR3 spans 11 amino acids.

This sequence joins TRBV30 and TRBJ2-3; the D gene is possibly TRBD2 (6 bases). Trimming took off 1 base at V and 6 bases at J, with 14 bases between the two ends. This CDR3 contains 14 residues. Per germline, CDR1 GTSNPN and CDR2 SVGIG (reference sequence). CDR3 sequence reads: CAWSALGSSDTQYF. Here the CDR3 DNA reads TGTGCCTGGAGTGCACTCGGGAGTAGCGATACGCAGTATTTT.

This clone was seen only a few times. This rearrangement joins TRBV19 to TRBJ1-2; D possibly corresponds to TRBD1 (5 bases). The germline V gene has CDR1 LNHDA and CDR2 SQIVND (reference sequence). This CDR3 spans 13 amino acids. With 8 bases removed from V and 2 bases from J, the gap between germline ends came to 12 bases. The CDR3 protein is CASAGNENYGYTF. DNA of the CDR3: TGTGCCAGTGCAGGGAATGAGAACTATGGCTACACCTTC.

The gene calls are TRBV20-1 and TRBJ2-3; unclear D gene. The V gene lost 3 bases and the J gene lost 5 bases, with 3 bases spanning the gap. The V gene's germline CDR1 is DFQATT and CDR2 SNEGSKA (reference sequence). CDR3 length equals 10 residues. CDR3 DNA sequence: TGCAGTGCTAGTGGAGATACGCAGTATTTT. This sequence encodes CSASGDTQYF.

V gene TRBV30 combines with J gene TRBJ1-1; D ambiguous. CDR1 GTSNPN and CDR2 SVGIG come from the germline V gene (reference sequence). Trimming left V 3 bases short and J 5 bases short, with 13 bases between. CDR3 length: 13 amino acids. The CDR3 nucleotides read TGTGCCTGGAGCCCGACCTGGGAAACTGAAGCTTTCTTT. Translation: CAWSPTWETEAFF.

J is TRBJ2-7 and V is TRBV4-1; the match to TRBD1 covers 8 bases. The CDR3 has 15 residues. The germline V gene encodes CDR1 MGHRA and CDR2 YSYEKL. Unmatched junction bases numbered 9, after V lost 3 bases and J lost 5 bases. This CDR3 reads CASSQQGQAQDEQYF. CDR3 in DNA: TGCGCCAGCAGCCAGCAGGGACAGGCGCAGGACGAGCAGTACTTC.

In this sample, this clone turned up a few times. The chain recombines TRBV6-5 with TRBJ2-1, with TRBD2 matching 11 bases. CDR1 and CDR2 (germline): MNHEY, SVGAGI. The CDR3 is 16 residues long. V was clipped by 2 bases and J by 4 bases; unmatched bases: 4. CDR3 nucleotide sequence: TGTGCCAGCAGTTACGAAGGACTAGCGGGTTACAATGAGCAGTTCTTC. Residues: CASSYEGLAGYNEQFF.

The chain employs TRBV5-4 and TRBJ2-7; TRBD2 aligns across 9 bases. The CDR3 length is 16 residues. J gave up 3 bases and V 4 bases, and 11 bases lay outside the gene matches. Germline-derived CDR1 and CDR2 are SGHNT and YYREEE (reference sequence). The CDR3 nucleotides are TGTGCCAGCAGCGCCGAAGCAGGACTAGCGTTCTACGAGCAGTACTTC. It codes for CASSAEAGLAFYEQYF.

The CDR3 here is CASSMGPSGTGPRSGNTIYF. The DNA of the CDR3 is TGTGCCAGTAGTATGGGGCCATCCGGGACAGGCCCACGCTCTGGAAACACCATATATTTT. The genes are TRBV19 and TRBJ1-3, with 8 bases matching TRBD1. Trimming cost V 3 bases and J 0 bases; bases outside gene matches: 16. The CDR3 sequence is 20 residues long. Germline assignment: CDR1 LNHDA and CDR2 SQIVND (reference sequence).

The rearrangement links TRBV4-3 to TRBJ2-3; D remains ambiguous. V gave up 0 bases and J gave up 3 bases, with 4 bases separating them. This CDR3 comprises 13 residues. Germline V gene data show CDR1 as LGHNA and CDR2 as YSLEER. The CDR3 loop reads CASSQDSTDTQYF. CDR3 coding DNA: TGCGCCAGCAGCCAAGATTCGACAGATACGCAGTATTTT.

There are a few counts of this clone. The CDR3 spells CASSLSGGRVYEQYF. The DNA for the CDR3 is TGTGCCAGCAGTTTATCGGGCGGGAGGGTCTACGAGCAGTACTTC. The chain links TRBV27 to TRBJ2-7; 9 positions agree with TRBD2. Per germline, CDR1 MNHEY and CDR2 SMNVEV (reference sequence). Losses at the gene ends were 0 bases for V and 3 bases for J; bases not matched to a gene: 3. The CDR3 totals 15 residues.

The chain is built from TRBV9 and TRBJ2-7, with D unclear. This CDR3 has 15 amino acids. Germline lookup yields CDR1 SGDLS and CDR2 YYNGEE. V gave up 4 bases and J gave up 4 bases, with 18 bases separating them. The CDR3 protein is CASSPRLALPYEQYF. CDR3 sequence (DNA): TGTGCCAGCAGCCCCCGACTCGCTCTCCCTTACGAGCAGTACTTC.

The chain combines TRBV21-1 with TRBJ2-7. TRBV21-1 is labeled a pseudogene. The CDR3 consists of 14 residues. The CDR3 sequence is CASSFRDGPYEQYF. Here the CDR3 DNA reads TGTGCCAGCAGCTTCCGGGACGGTCCCTACGAGCAGTACTTC.

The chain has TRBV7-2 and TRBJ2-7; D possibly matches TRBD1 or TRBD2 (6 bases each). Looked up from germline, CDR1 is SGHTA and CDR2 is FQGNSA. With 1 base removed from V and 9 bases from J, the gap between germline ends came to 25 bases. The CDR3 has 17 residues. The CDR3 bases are TGTGCCAGCAGCTTAGAAGTATTCCGGGGGCCCCTACGATGGCAGTACTTC. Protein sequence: CASSLEVFRGPLRWQYF. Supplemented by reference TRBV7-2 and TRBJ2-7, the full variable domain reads GAGVSQSPSNKVTEKGKDVELRCDPISGHTALYWYRQSLGQGLEFLIYFQGNSAPDKSGLPSDRFSAERTGGSVSTLTIQRTQQEDSAVYLCASSLEVFRGPLRWQYFGPGTRLTVT.

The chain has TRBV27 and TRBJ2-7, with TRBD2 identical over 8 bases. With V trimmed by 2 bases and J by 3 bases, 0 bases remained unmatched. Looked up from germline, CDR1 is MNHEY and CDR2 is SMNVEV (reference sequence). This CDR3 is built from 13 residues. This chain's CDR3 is CASSLGTSYEQYF. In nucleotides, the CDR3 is TGTGCCAGCAGTTTAGGGACTAGCTACGAGCAGTACTTC.

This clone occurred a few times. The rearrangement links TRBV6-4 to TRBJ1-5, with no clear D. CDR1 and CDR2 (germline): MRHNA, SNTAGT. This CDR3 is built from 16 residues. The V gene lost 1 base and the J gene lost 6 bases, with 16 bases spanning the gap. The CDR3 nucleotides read TGTGCCAGCAGTGACTTCCCCCCGGCGCAATCTCAGCCCCAGCATTTT. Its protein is CASSDFPPAQSQPQHF.

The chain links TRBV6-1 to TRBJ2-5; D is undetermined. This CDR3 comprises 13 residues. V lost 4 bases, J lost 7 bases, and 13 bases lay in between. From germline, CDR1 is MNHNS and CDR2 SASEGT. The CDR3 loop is CASSVSPWWTQYF. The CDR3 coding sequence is TGTGCCAGCAGTGTGTCCCCTTGGTGGACCCAGTACTTC.

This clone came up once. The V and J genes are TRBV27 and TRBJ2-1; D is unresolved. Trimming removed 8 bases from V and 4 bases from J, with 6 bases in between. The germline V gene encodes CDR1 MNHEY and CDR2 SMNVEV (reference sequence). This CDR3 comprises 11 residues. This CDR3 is CASHRYNEQFF. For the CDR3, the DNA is TGTGCCAGCCATAGGTACAATGAGCAGTTCTTC.

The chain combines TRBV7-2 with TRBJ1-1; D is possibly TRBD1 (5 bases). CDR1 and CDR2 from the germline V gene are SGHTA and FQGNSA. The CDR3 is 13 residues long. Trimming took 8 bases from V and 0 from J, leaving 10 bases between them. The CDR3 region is CASLEGLNTEAFF. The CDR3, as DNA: TGTGCCAGCTTAGAGGGGTTGAACACTGAAGCTTTCTTT.

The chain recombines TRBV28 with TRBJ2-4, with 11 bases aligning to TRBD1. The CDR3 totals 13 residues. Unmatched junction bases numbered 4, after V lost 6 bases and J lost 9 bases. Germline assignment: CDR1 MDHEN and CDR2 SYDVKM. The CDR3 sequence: CASSLGQGVIQYF. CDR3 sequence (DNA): TGTGCCAGCAGCCTGGGACAGGGGGTCATTCAGTACTTC.

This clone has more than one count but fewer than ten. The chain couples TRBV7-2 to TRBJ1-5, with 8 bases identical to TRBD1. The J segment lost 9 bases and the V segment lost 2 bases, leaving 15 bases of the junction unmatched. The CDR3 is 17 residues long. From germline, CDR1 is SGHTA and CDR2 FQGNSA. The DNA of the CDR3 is TGTGCCAGCAGCTTACTCGCCCCGACAGGGGCGATTTGGCCCCAGCATTTT. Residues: CASSLLAPTGAIWPQHF.